One sample yielded the 9 T cell receptor beta chains listed below, sequenced in a study of Graves' ophthalmopathy and Graves' hyperthyroidism. Using RNA transcripts, the TCR beta CDR3 regions were amplified. In the first round, RT-PCR was carried out with HTBI primers, and a multiplex PCR formed the second round. TCRdb processed the multiplex PCR reads anew with MiXCR; each CDR3 protein has one entry. The sample consists of about 400,000 distinct CDR3 sequences, roughly 18% of them appearing once. The sample taken for sequencing was peripheral blood. Receptors were obtained from a woman in her late teens or twenties with Graves' ophthalmopathy.

This clonotype was detected ten times or more. The chain links TRBV6-1 to TRBJ2-7; 9 bases agree with TRBD1. V lost 5 bases and J lost 9; bases outside the gene matches: 11. This CDR3 is 14 amino acids long. The germline V gene encodes CDR1 MNHNS and CDR2 SASEGT. CDR3 loop: CASSPRGQGLGQYF. CDR3 nucleotides: TGTGCCAGCAGTCCACGGGGACAGGGTTTGGGGCAGTACTTC.

This clonotype was recorded at least ten times. The V gene is TRBV7-3, the J gene TRBJ1-1; D not certain. Trimming took 5 bases from V and 0 from J, leaving 13 bases between them. This CDR3 spans 15 amino acids. Germline assignment: CDR1 SGHTA and CDR2 FQGTGA. The CDR3 region is CASSTTGLMNTEAFF. DNA of the CDR3: TGTGCCAGCAGCACGACGGGTTTGATGAACACTGAAGCTTTCTTT.

This clonotype showed up many times. V is TRBV6-5 and J is TRBJ1-6; 10 nucleotides align to TRBD1. J gave up 10 bases and V 9 bases, and 9 bases lay outside the gene matches. CDR1 and CDR2 from the germline V gene are MNHEY and SVGAGI. The CDR3 length is 14 residues. The CDR3 DNA follows: TGTGCCAGTTGGGACAGGGGAAGAGGATCACCCCTCCACTTT. Residues: CASWDRGRGSPLHF.

This clonotype was observed many times. The V and J genes are TRBV2 and TRBJ2-7, with 9 bases aligning to TRBD1. The V and J ends lost 6 bases and 5 bases, in that order; junction bases with no gene match: 2. CDR1 is SNHLY, CDR2 FYNNEI, per germline. The CDR3 sequence is 12 residues long. The CDR3: CASRTGGDEQYF. The CDR3 bases are TGTGCCAGCAGAACAGGGGGCGACGAGCAGTACTTC.

The V call is TRBV20-1, the J call TRBJ2-5; perhaps TRBD2 as D (6 bases). Trimming cost V 3 bases and J 1 base, with 12 bases left between them. The CDR3 loop spans 14 amino acids. From germline, CDR1 is DFQATT and CDR2 SNEGSKA (reference sequence). The CDR3 loop is CSARRGRGQETQYF. CDR3 nucleotides: TGCAGTGCTAGGCGGGGACGGGGCCAAGAGACCCAGTACTTC.

This clonotype was counted at least ten times. The rearrangement uses TRBV6-5 and TRBJ2-7; 7 nucleotides agree with TRBD2. The junction had 4 bases not matched to a gene; V was cut back by 0 bases and J by 2 bases. The CDR3 runs to 15 residues. Germline assignment: CDR1 MNHEY and CDR2 SVGAGI. As DNA, the CDR3 is TGTGCCAGCAGTTACTCGGGCGGGAGCACCTACGAGCAGTACTTC. As protein: CASSYSGGSTYEQYF.

There are many counts of this clonotype. The J gene is TRBJ2-7, the V gene TRBV28; D not resolved. Germline CDR1 MDHEN, CDR2 SYDVKM. V lost 5 bases and J lost 7, with 9 bases in between. CDR3 length: 11 amino acids. The CDR3 DNA follows: TGTGCCAGCAGTCTCAGAAGGGAGCAGTACTTC. It is translated as CASSLRREQYF.

This chain uses TRBV4-2 with TRBJ2-7, with a possible D match to TRBD2 (5 bases). CDR3 length: 17 amino acids. CDR1 and CDR2 (germline): LGHNA, YNFKEQ. V was cut by 1 base and J by 2 bases, with 18 bases left in between. The CDR3 region has the DNA TGTGCCAGCAGCCAAGCACTATCGAGAAAGGGAGCCTACGAGCAGTACTTC. Translating gives CASSQALSRKGAYEQYF.

This rearrangement joins TRBV12-3 or TRBV12-4 to TRBJ2-7, with 8 bases identical to TRBD1. After removal of 2 bases from V and 2 bases from J, the junction contained 8 bases not matched to a gene. The CDR3 loop spans 16 amino acids. As DNA, the CDR3 is TGTGCCAGCAGTTTACGGACAGGGAGCCCCCCCTACGAGCAGTACTTC. This encodes CASSLRTGSPPYEQYF.